This entry is about one T cell receptor (beta chain). J lost 6 bases, V lost 6 bases, and 9 bases had no gene match. Germline V gene sequence: CDR1 SGHDT, CDR2 YYEEEE. CDR3 length: 14 amino acids. This entry comes from a study of blood T cell repertoires in COVID-19. Study context: Donors in the United States, Italy and Spain gave samples during acute or convalescent COVID-19. T cells, B-cell-depleted T cells, or PBMCs supplied cDNA or gDNA.

In the original analysis: Amplification with reference gene primers provided the estimates of nucleated cell counts. Profiling relied on immunoSEQ multiplex PCR, and the TCRdb table lists in-frame clones only, not all of them. D and trimming were read from the DNA, whereas the V and J calls and clone size are those reported in that table. The sample consists of 250,000 to 300,000 clones, 89% of them appearing once. The source of this sequence is a middle-aged man with acute or convalescent COVID-19. The chain carries TRBV5-6 and TRBJ1-5, with 7 bases fitting TRBD1. Input material: peripheral blood. CDR3 residues: CASTAHRGGQPQHF. CDR3 in DNA: TGTGCCAGCACCGCCCACAGGGGCGGTCAGCCCCAGCATTTT.